A selection of T cell receptor beta chains follows, all from one sample in a study of cytomegalovirus exposure and HLA in healthy donors. Clones were sequenced by immunoSEQ multiplex PCR, and TCRdb holds only the in-frame ones, with some missing. The sample lists about 150,000 clones, 70% to 90% occurring once. The sequencing sample was made of PBMCs. These receptors came from a man aged 30 to 45 in good health and CMV-seropositive. Both conserved end residues are trimmed from each CDR3.

CDR3 length,V gene,CDR3 protein
12,TRBV4-3,ASSQDFRGETQY
13,TRBV28,ASTRKTGPGGELF
12,TRBV15,ATRPGVGRGELF
13,TRBV10-1,ASSESGTSYNEQF
12,TRBV7-9,ASSVQGARYEQY
14,TRBV27,ASRRFGGEGGGELF
11,TRBV5-8,ASSLFRGTEAF
12,TRBV7-9,ASSQQGGYTEAF
16,TRBV2,ASKHLSSSGRGTGELF
11,TRBV2,ASHGRELGEAF
11,TRBV30,AWAQGTPYEQY
12,TRBV7-2,ASSLGTSPYEQY
12,TRBV30,AWRRWTERYGYT
13,TRBV2,ASSEVASSYNEQF
12,TRBV6-5,ASSYGRNKETQY
9,TRBV5-4,ASKSNNEQF
10,TRBV23-1,ASSPGGAEAF
12,TRBV18,ASSPGTGPYEQY
13,TRBV6-4,ASSHLAGAGNEQF
12,TRBV7-8,ASSFRRETYEQY
12,TRBV7-8,ASSPEGHYYGYT
14,TRBV28,ASSLQQGMGNQPQH
14,TRBV14,ASSSNRGVRTDTQY
12,TRBV11-2,ASSLTGPTGELF
14,TRBV15,ATSRGASGSTDTQY
12,TRBV16,ASSQNPPVSPLH
11,TRBV29-1,SVVGRVRTEAF
13,TRBV18,ASSPGVRGGETQY
12,TRBV19,ASSIASGYNEQF
17,TRBV5-1,ASSLRSPGTGGAAHGYT
12,TRBV2,ASRGSVNTGELF